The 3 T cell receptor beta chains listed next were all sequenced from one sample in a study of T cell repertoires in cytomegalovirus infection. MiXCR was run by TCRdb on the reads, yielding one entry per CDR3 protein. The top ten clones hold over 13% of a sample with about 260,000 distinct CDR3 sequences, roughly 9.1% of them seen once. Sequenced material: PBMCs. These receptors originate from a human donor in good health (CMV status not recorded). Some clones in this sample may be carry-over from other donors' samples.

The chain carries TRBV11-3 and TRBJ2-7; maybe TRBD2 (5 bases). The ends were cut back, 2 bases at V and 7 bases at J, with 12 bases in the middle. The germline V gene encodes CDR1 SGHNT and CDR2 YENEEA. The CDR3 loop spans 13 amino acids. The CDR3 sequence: CASSLWETYEQYF. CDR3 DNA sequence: TGTGCCAGCAGCTTATGGGAGACGTATGAGCAGTACTTC.

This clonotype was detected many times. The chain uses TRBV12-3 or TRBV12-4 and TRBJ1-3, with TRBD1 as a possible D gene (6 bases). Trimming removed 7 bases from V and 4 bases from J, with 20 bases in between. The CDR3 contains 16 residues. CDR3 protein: CASTGSRLDRGNTIYF. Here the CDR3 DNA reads TGTGCCAGCACCGGTTCTCGCCTGGACAGAGGAAACACCATATATTTT.

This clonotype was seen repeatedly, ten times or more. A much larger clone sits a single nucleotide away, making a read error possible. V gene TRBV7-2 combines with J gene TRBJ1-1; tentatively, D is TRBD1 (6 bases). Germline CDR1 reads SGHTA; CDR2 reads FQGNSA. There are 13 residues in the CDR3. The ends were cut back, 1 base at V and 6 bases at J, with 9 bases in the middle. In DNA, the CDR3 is TGTGCCAGCAGCTTAGTTGGGGGCCCTGAAGCTTTCTTT. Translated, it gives CASSLVGGPEAFF. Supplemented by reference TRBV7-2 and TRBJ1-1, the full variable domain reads GAGVSQSPSNKVTEKGKDVELRCDPISGHTALYWYRQSLGQGLEFLIYFQGNSAPDKSGLPSDRFSAERTGGSVSTLTIQRTQQEDSAVYLCASSLVGGPEAFFGQGTRLTVV.